These T cell receptor beta chains were read from a single sample in a study of blood T cell repertoires in COVID-19. Some clones are missing from TCRdb's copy, which holds only in-frame ones; the method was immunoSEQ multiplex PCR. The table records 350,000 to 450,000 clones, around nine tenths of them present only once. The sequencing input was PBMCs or T cells enriched from blood (not recorded which). The receptors derive from a woman in her thirties who had recovered from COVID-19. Both conserved end residues are part of each CDR3. D genes are given only for firm matches.

v_call	j_call	d_call	cdr3_aa
TRBV9	TRBJ1-5	TRBD1	CASSPGTGGQPQHF
TRBV18	TRBJ2-1	NA	CASSPRILNEQFF
TRBV4-1	TRBJ2-2	NA	CASSHKWRSGELFF
TRBV27	TRBJ1-2	NA	CASSLGGADRKEGYTF
TRBV5-4	TRBJ1-5	NA	CASSPGGNQPQHF
TRBV29-1	TRBJ2-1	TRBD1	CSVLNRPGQGAYEQFF
TRBV19	TRBJ1-4	NA	CASRRRVDEKLFF
TRBV5-4	TRBJ2-2	NA	CASSPGLPNTGELFF
TRBV27	TRBJ1-2	TRBD1	CASSLRTGSDGYTF
TRBV7-9	TRBJ2-7	NA	CASSLAPQTYEQYF
TRBV27	TRBJ2-2	NA	CASSLLGARTGELFF
TRBV19	TRBJ2-7	NA	CASSIIGGRSLYEQYF
TRBV19	TRBJ1-2	TRBD1	CASSWTGRDGYTF
TRBV4-1	TRBJ2-1	TRBD2	CASKPIAGVTYNEQFF
TRBV5-1	TRBJ1-1	TRBD1	CASSLYGTGGAATEAFF
TRBV2	TRBJ1-2	NA	CASRRFDSNYGYTF
TRBV2	TRBJ1-2	NA	CASRPVREVGNYGYTF
TRBV3-1/TRBV3-2	TRBJ1-3	TRBD1	CASSQVPGGSGNTIYF
TRBV7-3	TRBJ1-4	NA	CASSSGPRNEKLFF
TRBV15	TRBJ2-7	NA	CATSRDTPVSVSSYEQYF
TRBV19	TRBJ1-5	TRBD1	CASTDRGNQPQHF
TRBV30	TRBJ1-5	NA	CAWSVPGDQPQHF
TRBV28	TRBJ1-4	NA	CASKGLQEKLFF
TRBV6-2/TRBV6-3	TRBJ1-3	NA	CASSRDSSSGNTIYF
TRBV10-2	TRBJ1-2	TRBD1	CASSEFVTGGTKSGYTF
TRBV4-2	TRBJ2-1	TRBD2	CASSQTSGINNEQFF
TRBV7-2	TRBJ1-4	NA	CASSFFPGAAGEKLFF